Listed below are T cell receptor beta chains from one sample, sequenced in a study of cytomegalovirus exposure and HLA in healthy donors. The table came from immunoSEQ multiplex PCR; TCRdb's copy has only in-frame clones and leaves some out. Of approximately 190,000 clones listed, roughly 80% were seen once; the top ten hold around 3.6%. Material: PBMCs. The receptors originated from a man between 40 and 49 years old in good health and CMV-seropositive. Both conserved end residues are part of each CDR3. D genes are given only for firm matches.

v_gene	j_gene	d_gene	CDR3aa
TRBV5-6	TRBJ1-2	TRBD1	CASSEDRGLYGYTF
TRBV28	TRBJ2-5	TRBD1	CASTRQGGETQYF
TRBV6-6	TRBJ2-1	TRBD2	CASSYSAGGPGEQFF
TRBV28	TRBJ2-3	TRBD1	CASSSGTGGDTQYF
TRBV5-1	TRBJ1-6	TRBD1	CASRQGDNSPLHF
TRBV27	TRBJ2-6	TRBD1	CASTKTRDRGSFRSGANVLTF
TRBV25-1	TRBJ2-7	NA	CASSLFGSNEQYF
TRBV7-9	TRBJ2-7	NA	CSSSYRDNFIGQYF
TRBV27	TRBJ2-5	TRBD2	CATRGGARETQYF
TRBV6-6	TRBJ2-7	NA	CASSLGGYEQYF
TRBV2	TRBJ2-3	NA	CASTYGGASTDTQYF
TRBV5-4	TRBJ2-7	TRBD2	CASSQAQAGGHSYEQYF
TRBV5-1	TRBJ2-2	TRBD1	CASSLRGTENTGELFF
TRBV25-1	TRBJ2-7	TRBD1	CASSESTGAADEQYF
TRBV11-2	TRBJ2-7	TRBD1	CASSPKTGGSYEQYF
TRBV7-2	TRBJ1-1	TRBD1	CASSLPGGSENREAFF
TRBV19	TRBJ2-5	TRBD2	CASSDLSGGLGETQYF
TRBV4-1	TRBJ2-1	TRBD2	CASSQVGTSMDNEQFF
TRBV5-1	TRBJ2-7	TRBD2	CASSPRGTSGGYEQYF
TRBV4-1	TRBJ1-4	TRBD1	CASSQRLGQGLEKLFF
TRBV6-4	TRBJ2-1	TRBD2	CASSKGLAGEGEQFF
TRBV18	TRBJ1-1	NA	CASSPKVGQEAFF
TRBV7-9	TRBJ2-7	TRBD1	CASSPSGTGLYEQYF
TRBV10-1	TRBJ1-5	NA	CASSEGDSLRANQPQHF
TRBV27	TRBJ2-5	NA	CASSLTAQYF